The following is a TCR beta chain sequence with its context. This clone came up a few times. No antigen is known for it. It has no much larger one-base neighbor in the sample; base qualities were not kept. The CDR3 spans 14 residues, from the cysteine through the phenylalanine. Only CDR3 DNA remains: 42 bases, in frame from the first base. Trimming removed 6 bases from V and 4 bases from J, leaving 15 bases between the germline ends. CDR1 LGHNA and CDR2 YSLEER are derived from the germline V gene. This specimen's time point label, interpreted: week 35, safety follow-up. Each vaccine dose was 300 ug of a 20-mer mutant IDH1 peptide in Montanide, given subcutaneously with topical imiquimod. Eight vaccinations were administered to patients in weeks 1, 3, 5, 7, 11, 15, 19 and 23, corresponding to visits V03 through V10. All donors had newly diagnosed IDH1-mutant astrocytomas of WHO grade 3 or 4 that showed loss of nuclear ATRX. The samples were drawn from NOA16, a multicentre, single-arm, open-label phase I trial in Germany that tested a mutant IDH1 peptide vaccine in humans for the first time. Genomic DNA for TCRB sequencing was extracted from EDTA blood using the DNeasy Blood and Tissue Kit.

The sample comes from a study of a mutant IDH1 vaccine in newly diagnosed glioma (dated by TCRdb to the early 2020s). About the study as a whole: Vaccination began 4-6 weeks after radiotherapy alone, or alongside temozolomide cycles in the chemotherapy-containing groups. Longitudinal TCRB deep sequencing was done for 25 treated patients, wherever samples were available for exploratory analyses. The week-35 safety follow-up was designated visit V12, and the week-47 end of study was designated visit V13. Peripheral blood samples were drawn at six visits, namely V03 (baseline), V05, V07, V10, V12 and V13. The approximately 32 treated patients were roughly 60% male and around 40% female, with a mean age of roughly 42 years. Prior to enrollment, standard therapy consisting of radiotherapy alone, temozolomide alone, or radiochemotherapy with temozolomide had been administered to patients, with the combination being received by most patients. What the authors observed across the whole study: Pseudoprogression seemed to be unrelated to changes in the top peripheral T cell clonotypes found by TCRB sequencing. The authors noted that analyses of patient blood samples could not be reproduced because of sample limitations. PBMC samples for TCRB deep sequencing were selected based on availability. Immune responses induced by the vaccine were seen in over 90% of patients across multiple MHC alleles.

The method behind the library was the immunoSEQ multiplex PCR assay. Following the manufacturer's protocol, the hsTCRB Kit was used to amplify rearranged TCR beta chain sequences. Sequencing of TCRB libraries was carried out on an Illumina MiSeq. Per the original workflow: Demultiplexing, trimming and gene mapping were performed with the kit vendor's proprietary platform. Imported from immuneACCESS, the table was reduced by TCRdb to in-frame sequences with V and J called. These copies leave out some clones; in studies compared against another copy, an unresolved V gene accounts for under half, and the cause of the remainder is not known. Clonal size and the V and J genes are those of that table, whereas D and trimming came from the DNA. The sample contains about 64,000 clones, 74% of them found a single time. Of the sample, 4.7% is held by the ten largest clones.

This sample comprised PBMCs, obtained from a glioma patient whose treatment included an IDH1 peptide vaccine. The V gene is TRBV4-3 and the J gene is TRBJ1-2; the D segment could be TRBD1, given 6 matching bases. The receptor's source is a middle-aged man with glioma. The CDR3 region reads CASSTAGAGYGYTF. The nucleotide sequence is TGCGCCAGCAGTACTGCAGGGGCGGGCTATGGCTACACCTTC.